One and the same sample provided the 16 T cell receptor beta chains below, sequenced in a study of beta chain features in type 1 diabetes. General observations from the study: TCRB CDR3 length was moderately but significantly reduced in all four CD4+ subsets of Type 1 diabetes patients.

Antigen specificity for these receptors is unknown. Sequencing targeted expressed TCRB transcripts, as all isolated RNA had been reverse transcribed. Data came from immunoSEQ multiplex PCR; TCRdb stores just in-frame clones and leaves some out. The table includes roughly 50,000 clones, roughly 39% detected once. The sample was Tregs from blood. These receptors were obtained from a man younger than 40 with type 1 diabetes.

This clone was observed a few times. The gene calls are TRBV7-2 and TRBJ2-5, with 7 bases fitting TRBD1. J was trimmed by 5 bases and V by 5 bases; bases with no gene match: 8. The germline CDR1 and CDR2 sequences are SGHTA and FQGNSA. This CDR3 region has 14 residues. CDR3 amino acids: CASSLSRGLETQYF. In DNA, the CDR3 is TGTGCCAGCAGCCTTAGTAGGGGGCTCGAGACCCAGTACTTC.

This clone was detected only a few times. This chain's CDR3 is CASSRVVATLNTGELFF. In DNA form, the CDR3 reads TGTGCCAGCTCAAGGGTCGTAGCGACACTGAACACCGGGGAGCTGTTTTTT. V is TRBV18 and J is TRBJ2-2, with D tentatively TRBD2 (5 bases). The CDR3 is 17 amino acids. V lost 5 bases and J lost 1, with 17 bases in between. Germline V CDR1 and CDR2: KGHSH, LQKENI.

This chain links TRBV5-4 with TRBJ2-7; the D gene is possibly TRBD1 (6 bases). Germline CDR1 reads SGHNT; CDR2 reads YYREEE (reference sequence). Between the trimmed V and J ends, which lost 10 bases and 5 bases, there was a span of 19 bases. The CDR3 is made up of 13 amino acids. The CDR3 DNA follows: TGTGCCGGAAGGGACATCTCAGCACACGAGCAGTACTTC. The encoded protein is CAGRDISAHEQYF.

J is TRBJ1-6 and V is TRBV6-4; D is perhaps TRBD1 (5 bases). CDR1 is MRHNA and CDR2 is SNTAGT in the germline V gene. V shed 6 bases and J shed 7 bases, with 16 bases lying between them. The CDR3 totals 15 residues. The CDR3 loop reads CASRAQGNGNSPLHF. CDR3 DNA: TGTGCCAGCAGAGCGCAGGGAAACGGCAATTCACCCCTCCACTTT.

This clone was observed a few times. The chain has TRBV5-1 and TRBJ2-5, with a weak D call TRBD2 (5 bases). Looked up from germline, CDR1 is SGHRS and CDR2 is YFSETQ. V was pared by 7 bases and J by 3 bases, with 13 bases between. This CDR3 comprises 13 residues. CDR3 sequence (DNA): TGCGCCAGCTGTTTAGAGGGAGAAGAGACCCAGTACTTC. Its translation: CASCLEGEETQYF.

The J gene is TRBJ2-7, the V gene TRBV28; TRBD1 might be the D (6 bases). This CDR3 has 14 residues. Germline CDR1 is MDHEN and CDR2 is SYDVKM. V lost 4 bases and J 7 bases, leaving 17 bases between the germline ends. DNA of the CDR3: TGTGCCAGCAGTTCGGGGTACAGGGCCGGTGAGCAGTACTTC. Protein: CASSSGYRAGEQYF.

This chain links TRBV11-2 with TRBJ2-1; D might be TRBD1 (6 bases). CDR3 length: 17 residues. V dropped 5 bases and J dropped 0 bases, with 17 bases sitting between them. Germline V gives CDR1 SGHAT, CDR2 FQNNGV. The CDR3 region is CASSLIVGQSSYNEQFF. In DNA form, the CDR3 reads TGTGCCAGCAGCCTAATTGTAGGACAGAGCTCCTACAATGAGCAGTTCTTC.

J is TRBJ2-5 and V is TRBV19, with D maybe TRBD2 (5 bases). The germline CDR1 and CDR2 sequences are LNHDA and SQIVND (reference sequence). There are 12 residues in the CDR3. Between the trimmed V and J ends, which lost 4 bases and 6 bases, there was a span of 9 bases. The CDR3 DNA reads as TGTGCCAGTAGTACGGGGATGCAGACCCAGTACTTC. This codes for CASSTGMQTQYF.

This clone was detected only a few times. This chain connects TRBV30 to TRBJ2-3; tentative D call: TRBD1 (7 bases). This CDR3 comprises 14 residues. V lost 5 bases and J lost 3, with 15 bases in between. Germline CDR1 is GTSNPN and CDR2 is SVGIG (reference sequence). CDR3 sequence: CAWVTQGGTDTQYF. The DNA of the CDR3 is TGTGCCTGGGTGACTCAGGGGGGAACAGATACGCAGTATTTT.

This clone was found once. The V and J genes are TRBV11-2 and TRBJ2-2, with 8 bases that match TRBD1. The CDR3 is made up of 16 amino acids. With 5 bases clipped from V and 6 bases from J, the junction kept 11 bases outside the gene matches. Germline lookup yields CDR1 SGHAT and CDR2 FQNNGV. CDR3 protein: CASSLGQGRVSGELFF. CDR3 DNA sequence: TGTGCCAGCAGCCTTGGACAGGGTAGAGTTTCCGGGGAGCTGTTTTTT.

This clone was picked up a small number of times. The gene calls are TRBV2 and TRBJ2-1, with TRBD2 identical over 7 bases. Unmatched junction bases numbered 6, after V lost 1 base and J lost 15 bases. This CDR3 comprises 12 residues. The V gene's germline CDR1 is SNHLY and CDR2 FYNNEI. CDR3 sequence: CASSEGGRRLFF. The CDR3, as DNA: TGTGCCAGCAGTGAAGGCGGGAGAAGGCTGTTCTTC.

V is TRBV4-2 and J is TRBJ1-1; D gene uncertain. Trimming left V 1 base short and J 2 bases short, with 8 bases between. Germline lookup yields CDR1 LGHNA and CDR2 YNFKEQ. The CDR3 loop spans 14 amino acids. The CDR3 DNA reads TGTGCCAGCAGCCAAGTGGACTCTAACACTGAAGCTTTCTTT. Translating gives CASSQVDSNTEAFF.

This clone appeared a few times. The chain links TRBV4-3 to TRBJ1-1; D uncertain. Germline V lookup: CDR1 LGHNA, CDR2 YSLEER. Trimming shortened V by 0 bases and J by 5 bases, and 7 bases separated the two germline ends. There are 13 residues in the CDR3. CDR3 in amino acids: CASSQEAATEAFF. CDR3 nucleotide sequence: TGCGCCAGCAGCCAAGAGGCGGCGACTGAAGCTTTCTTT.

The rearrangement joins TRBV6-6 to TRBJ2-5; a weak D match, TRBD2 (6 bases). V lost 2 bases and J lost 2, with 12 bases in between. The V gene's germline CDR1 is MNHNY and CDR2 SVGAGI (reference sequence). The CDR3 is made up of 15 amino acids. The CDR3 DNA is TGTGCCAGCAGTTACAGACTAGTCGGACAAGAGACCCAGTACTTC. It translates to CASSYRLVGQETQYF.

About this clone itself: The same CDR3 arises from other DNA sequences in this sample as well. This chain connects TRBV6-5 to TRBJ2-4; 8 nucleotides align to TRBD1. The CDR3 is 16 residues long. Germline V gene sequence: CDR1 MNHEY, CDR2 SVGAGI. After removal of 2 bases from V and 0 bases from J, the junction contained 3 bases not matched to a gene. CDR3 in DNA: TGTGCCAGCAGTTACATGGGGACAGGAGCCAAAAACATTCAGTACTTC. Translating it yields CASSYMGTGAKNIQYF.

This clone has more than one count but fewer than ten. The rearrangement joins TRBV28 to TRBJ2-1; 7 bases agree with TRBD1. CDR3 length: 16 amino acids. CDR1 is MDHEN, CDR2 SYDVKM, per germline. With 3 bases clipped from V and 4 bases from J, the junction kept 9 bases outside the gene matches. CDR3 bases: TGTGCCAGCAGTTTCGGACAGGCCAGGTCATACAATGAGCAGTTCTTC. It is translated as CASSFGQARSYNEQFF.